The next 11 T cell receptor beta chains were all read from a single sample in a study of long-term antiretroviral therapy in people with HIV. The immunoSEQ assay was v3.0, run at survey level. Repertoires were generated with immunoSEQ multiplex PCR, while TCRdb's copy carries only in-frame clones and drops some. The sample carries about 22,000 clones, around 76% recorded once. This material consisted of unsorted PBMCs, taken less than 1.8 years before starting antiretroviral therapy. The receptors were gathered from a woman aged 40 to 49 with HIV.

The CDR3 here is CASSEMVGSGNTIYF. The CDR3 bases are TGTGCCAGCAGTGAAATGGTGGGCTCTGGAAACACCATATATTTT. This chain connects TRBV6-1 to TRBJ1-3; D is unresolved. Germline CDR1 MNHNS, CDR2 SASEGT. The CDR3 is made up of 15 amino acids. V lost 2 bases to trimming and J lost 0 bases, with 8 bases between them.

This clone has more than one count but fewer than ten. The chain links TRBV2 to TRBJ1-5, with 9 bases lining up with TRBD1. The CDR3 consists of 19 residues. The germline V gene encodes CDR1 SNHLY and CDR2 FYNNEI. V lost 7 bases, J lost 0 bases, and 16 bases stayed unmatched. The CDR3 DNA sequence: TGTGCCAGCACCCCGATAGGGACAGGGCTTCCTTATAGCAATCAGCCCCAGCATTTT. Its protein product is CASTPIGTGLPYSNQPQHF. The full variable domain, rest sourced from reference TRBV2 and TRBJ1-5, is EPEVTQTPSHQVTQMGQEVILRCVPISNHLYFYWYRQILGQKVEFLVSFYNNEISEKSEIFDDQFSVERPDGSNFTLKIRSTKLEDSAMYFCASTPIGTGLPYSNQPQHFGDGTRLSIL.

The chain carries TRBV5-4 and TRBJ2-2; D unclear. Germline loops: CDR1 SGHNT, CDR2 YYREEE (reference sequence). V was trimmed by 4 bases and J by 7 bases, leaving 5 bases between them. This CDR3 is built from 11 residues. CDR3 DNA sequence: TGTGCCAGCAGCCAAGGCGGGGAGCTGTTTTTT. It is translated as CASSQGGELFF.

The V gene is TRBV29-1, the J gene TRBJ1-1; 7 bases match TRBD1. Unmatched junction bases numbered 7, after V lost 7 bases and J lost 2 bases. The CDR3 is made up of 13 amino acids. In germline, CDR1 is SQVTM, CDR2 ANQGSEA. The DNA of the CDR3 is TGCAGCGCACGACAGGGAACAAACACTGAAGCTTTCTTT. Protein sequence: CSARQGTNTEAFF.

The rearrangement links TRBV5-1 to TRBJ2-7, with 7 bases aligning to TRBD1. V was pared by 3 bases and J by 2 bases, with 14 bases of the junction left unmatched. The CDR3 sequence is 17 residues long. Germline assignment: CDR1 SGHRS and CDR2 YFSETQ. The CDR3 reads CASSSRPLQGSTYEQYF. The CDR3 region has the DNA TGCGCCAGCAGCTCCCGGCCCCTACAGGGGTCCACCTACGAGCAGTACTTC.

This chain connects TRBV7-2 to TRBJ2-7, with 7 bases fitting TRBD1. Germline V CDR1 and CDR2: SGHTA, FQGNSA. CDR3 size: 15 residues. The V segment lost 5 bases and the J segment 2 bases; nucleotides outside the gene matches: 9. CDR3 DNA sequence: TGTGCCAGCAGCATAGGGGGCGGAGTGACCTACGAGCAGTACTTC. Amino acids: CASSIGGGVTYEQYF. Together with reference TRBV7-2 and TRBJ2-7, the CDR3 gives the full variable domain: GAGVSQSPSNKVTEKGKDVELRCDPISGHTALYWYRQSLGQGLEFLIYFQGNSAPDKSGLPSDRFSAERTGGSVSTLTIQRTQQEDSAVYLCASSIGGGVTYEQYFGPGTRLTVT.

The chain couples TRBV11-2 to TRBJ2-3; the match to TRBD1 covers 7 bases. CDR3 size: 15 residues. Germline V CDR1 and CDR2: SGHAT, FQNNGV. V trimming: 3 bases; J trimming: 0 bases; junction bases outside the gene matches: 3. CDR3 sequence (DNA): TGTGCCAGCAGCTTGGGACAGCTGAGCACAGATACGCAGTATTTT. Residues: CASSLGQLSTDTQYF. Together with reference TRBV11-2 and TRBJ2-3, the CDR3 gives the full variable domain: EAGVAQSPRYKIIEKRQSVAFWCNPISGHATLYWYQQILGQGPKLLIQFQNNGVVDDSQLPKDRFSAERLKGVDSTLKIQPAKLEDSAVYLCASSLGQLSTDTQYFGPGTRLTVL.

The chain recombines TRBV30 with TRBJ1-5, with 8 positions matching TRBD1. The J segment lost 5 bases and the V segment lost 0 bases, leaving 3 bases of the junction unmatched. CDR1 GTSNPN and CDR2 SVGIG come from the germline V gene (reference sequence). CDR3 length: 14 residues. The CDR3 region is CAWSVSGGYQPQHF. The CDR3 nucleotides are TGTGCCTGGAGTGTCTCAGGGGGCTATCAGCCCCAGCATTTT.

The genes are TRBV18 and TRBJ1-3; a weak D match, TRBD1 (5 bases). The length of the CDR3 is 13 residues. The germline gives CDR1 KGHSH, CDR2 LQKENI. The V gene lost 5 bases and the J gene lost 5 bases, with 10 bases spanning the gap. The CDR3 sequence is CASSKQERNTIYF. The CDR3 DNA reads as TGTGCCAGCTCAAAACAGGAAAGAAACACCATATATTTT. The full variable domain, rest sourced from reference TRBV18 and TRBJ1-3, is NAGVMQNPRHLVRRRGQEARLRCSPMKGHSHVYWYRQLPEEGLKFMVYLQKENIIDESGMPKERFSAEFPKEGPSILRIQQVVRGDSAAYFCASSKQERNTIYFGEGSWLTVV.

The chain has TRBV2 and TRBJ1-3; D uncertain. The V end lost 2 bases, the J end lost 0 bases, and 8 bases lay between the germline ends. There are 15 residues in the CDR3. In germline, CDR1 is SNHLY, CDR2 FYNNEI. DNA of the CDR3: TGTGCCAGCAGTGAATTAGGTCTCTCTGGAAACACCATATATTTT. It yields the protein CASSELGLSGNTIYF.

This clone was found once. This chain uses TRBV14 with TRBJ1-4; 9 bases map to TRBD1. CDR1 and CDR2 (germline): SGHDN, FVKESK. V dropped 0 bases and J dropped 8; count of bases not matched to a gene: 10. The CDR3 is made up of 17 amino acids. The CDR3 DNA reads TGTGCCAGCAGCCAAGATCGGACACAGGGGGCATTAGAAAAACTGTTTTTT. Protein: CASSQDRTQGALEKLFF.